This T cell receptor (beta chain) was captured in a study of blood T cell repertoires in COVID-19. CDR3 size: 15 residues. With 7 bases removed from V and 3 bases from J, the gap between germline ends came to 18 bases. Per the germline V gene, CDR1 is MDHEN and CDR2 is SYDVKM. Original processing notes: Amplification from reference gene primers served as the basis for estimated nucleated cell counts. TCRdb's copy holds only in-frame clones and misses some; the assay was immunoSEQ multiplex PCR. That table supplies the V and J calls and clone size; D and trimming were determined from the DNA. The repertoire holds some 300,000 clones, almost 90% seen once, with roughly 4.3% in the top ten. In its sample, this clone was seen once.

The chain recombines TRBV28 with TRBJ1-1; a weak D match, TRBD1 (6 bases). Sequenced input: PBMCs or T cells enriched from blood (not recorded which). This clonotype was obtained from a woman aged 18-30 years with acute COVID-19. CDR3 loop: CASTRYWKGDTEAFF. Written as DNA, the CDR3 is TGTGCCAGCACCCGCTATTGGAAGGGGGACACTGAAGCTTTCTTT. The whole variable domain, filled in from reference TRBV28 and TRBJ1-1, reads DVKVTQSSRYLVKRTGEKVFLECVQDMDHENMFWYRQDPGLGLRLIYFSYDVKMKEKGDIPEGYSVSREKKERFSLILESASTNQTSMYLCASTRYWKGDTEAFFGQGTRLTVV.